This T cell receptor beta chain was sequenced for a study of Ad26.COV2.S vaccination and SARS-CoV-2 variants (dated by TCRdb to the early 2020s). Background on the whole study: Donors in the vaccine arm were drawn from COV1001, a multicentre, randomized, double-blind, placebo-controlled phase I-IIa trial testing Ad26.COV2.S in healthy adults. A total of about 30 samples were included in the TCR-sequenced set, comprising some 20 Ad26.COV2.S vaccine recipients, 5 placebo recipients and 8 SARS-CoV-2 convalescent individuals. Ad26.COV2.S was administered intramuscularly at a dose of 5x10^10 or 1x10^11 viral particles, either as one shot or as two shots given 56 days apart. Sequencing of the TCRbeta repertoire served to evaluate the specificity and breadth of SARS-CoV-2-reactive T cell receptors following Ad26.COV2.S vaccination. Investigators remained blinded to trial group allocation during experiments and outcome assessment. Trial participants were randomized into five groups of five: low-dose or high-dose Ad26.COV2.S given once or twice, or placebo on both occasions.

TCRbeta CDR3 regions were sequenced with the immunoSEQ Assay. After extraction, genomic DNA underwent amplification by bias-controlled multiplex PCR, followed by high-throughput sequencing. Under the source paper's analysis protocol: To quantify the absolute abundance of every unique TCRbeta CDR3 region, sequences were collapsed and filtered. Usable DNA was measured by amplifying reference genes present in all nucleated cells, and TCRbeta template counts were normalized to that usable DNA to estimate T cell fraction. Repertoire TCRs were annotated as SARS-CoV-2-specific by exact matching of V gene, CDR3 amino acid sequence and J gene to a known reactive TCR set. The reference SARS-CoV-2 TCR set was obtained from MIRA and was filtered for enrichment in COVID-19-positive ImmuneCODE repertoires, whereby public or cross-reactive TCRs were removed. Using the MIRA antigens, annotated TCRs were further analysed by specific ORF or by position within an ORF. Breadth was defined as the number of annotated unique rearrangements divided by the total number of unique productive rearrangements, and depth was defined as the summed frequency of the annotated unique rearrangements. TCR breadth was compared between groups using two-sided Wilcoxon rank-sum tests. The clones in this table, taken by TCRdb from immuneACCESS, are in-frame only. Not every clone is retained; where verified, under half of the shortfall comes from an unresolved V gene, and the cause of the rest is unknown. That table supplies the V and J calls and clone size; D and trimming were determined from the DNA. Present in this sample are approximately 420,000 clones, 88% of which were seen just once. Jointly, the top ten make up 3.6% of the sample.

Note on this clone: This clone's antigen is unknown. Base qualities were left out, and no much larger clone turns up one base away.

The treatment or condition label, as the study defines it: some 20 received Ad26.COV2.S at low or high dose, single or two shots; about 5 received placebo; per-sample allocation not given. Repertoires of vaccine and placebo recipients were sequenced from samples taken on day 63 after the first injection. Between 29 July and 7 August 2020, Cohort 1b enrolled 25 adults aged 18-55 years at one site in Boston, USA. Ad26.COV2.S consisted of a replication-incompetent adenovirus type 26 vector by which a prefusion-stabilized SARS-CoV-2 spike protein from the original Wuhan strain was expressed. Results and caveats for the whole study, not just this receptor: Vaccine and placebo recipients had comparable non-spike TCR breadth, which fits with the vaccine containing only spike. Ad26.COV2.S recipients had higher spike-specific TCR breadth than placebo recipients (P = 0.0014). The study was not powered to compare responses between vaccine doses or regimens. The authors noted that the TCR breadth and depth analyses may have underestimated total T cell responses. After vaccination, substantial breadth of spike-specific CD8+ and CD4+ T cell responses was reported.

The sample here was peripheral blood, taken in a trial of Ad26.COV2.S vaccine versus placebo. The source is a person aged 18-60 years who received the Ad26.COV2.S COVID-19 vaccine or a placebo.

For the CDR3, the sequence is CASSFDTARSGANVLTF. The DNA reads as follows: TGCGCCAGCAGCTTCGACACCGCCAGGTCTGGGGCCAACGTCCTGACTTTC. This sequence uses TRBV5-1 and TRBJ2-6, with no D gene named confidently. CDR1 and CDR2, looked up from the germline V gene, are SGHRS and YFSETQ. The cysteine opens and the phenylalanine closes a CDR3 of 17 amino acids. Only the CDR3 part of the read is kept: 51 bases, read in frame from the first base. Trimming costs V 2 bases and J 1 base, and their ends lie 13 bases apart.